The sequence of this T cell receptor (beta chain) was determined in a study of beta chain features in type 1 diabetes. Study-level findings and limits: In comparison with healthy donors, patients had naive, central memory and Treg TCRB repertoires that appeared more similar.

This clone was detected a few times. The antigen is undetermined. J gave up 7 bases and V 5 bases, and 9 bases lay outside the gene matches. The CDR3 is 16 amino acids. Germline-derived CDR1 and CDR2 are SGHNT and YYREEE (reference sequence). Since all of the isolated RNA was reverse transcribed, expressed TCRB transcripts were what got sequenced. Measured with immunoSEQ multiplex PCR; TCRdb has only the in-frame clones, and not every one. The sample lists 150,000 or so clones, 9% to 9.5% occurring once. The origin of this receptor is a man aged 18 to 30 in good health. The chain is built from TRBV5-4 and TRBJ1-6; 10 bases align to TRBD1. Sample: central memory CD4+ T cells from blood. The CDR3 loop is CASSKNPGQGNSPLHF. The CDR3 DNA sequence: TGTGCCAGCAGTAAAAACCCGGGACAGGGGAATTCACCCCTCCACTTT.